The sequence of this T cell receptor beta chain was determined in a study of cytomegalovirus exposure and HLA in healthy donors. Broader study findings: A few chains tied to CMV proved CMV antigen-specific in vitro. Later, an analysis found that TCR clusters from the first cohort tended to co-occur in the 130 or so validation repertoires.

The CDR3 consists of 16 residues. V lost 4 bases and J lost 2, with 15 bases in between. Germline V CDR1 and CDR2: MGHRA, YSYEKL. In the case of this clone: The antigen is undetermined.

Sequencing was performed with immunoSEQ multiplex PCR; in TCRdb, only in-frame clones are kept and a portion is missing. Of 150,000 to 200,000 clones detected, around 88% appear once; the ten largest clones hold roughly 1.6%. The chain combines TRBV4-1 with TRBJ1-3; maybe TRBD1 (5 bases). Sample: PBMCs. The clonotype comes from a woman in her late teens or twenties in good health and CMV-seronegative. DNA of the CDR3: TGCGCCAGCAGCCCTGGGGCAGTCAAGCCTGGAAACACCATATATTTT. Residues: CASSPGAVKPGNTIYF.